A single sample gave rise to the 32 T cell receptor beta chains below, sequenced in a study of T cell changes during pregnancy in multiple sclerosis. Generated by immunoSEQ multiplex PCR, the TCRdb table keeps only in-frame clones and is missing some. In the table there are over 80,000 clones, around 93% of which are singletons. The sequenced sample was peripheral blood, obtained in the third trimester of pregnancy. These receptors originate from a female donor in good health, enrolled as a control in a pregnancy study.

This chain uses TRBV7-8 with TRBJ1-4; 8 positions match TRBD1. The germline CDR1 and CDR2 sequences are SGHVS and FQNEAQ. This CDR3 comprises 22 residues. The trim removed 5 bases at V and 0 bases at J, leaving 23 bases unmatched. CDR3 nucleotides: TGTGCCAGCAGCATCCTCGGGACAGGAAGAGGCCCTTATACTGCAACTAATGAAAAACTGTTTTTT. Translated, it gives CASSILGTGRGPYTATNEKLFF.

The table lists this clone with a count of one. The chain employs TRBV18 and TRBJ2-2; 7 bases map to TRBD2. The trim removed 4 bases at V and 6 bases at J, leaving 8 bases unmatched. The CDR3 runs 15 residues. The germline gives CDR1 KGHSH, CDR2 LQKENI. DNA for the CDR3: TGTGCCAGCTCACTTACTAGCGTGAGATCCGGGGAGCTGTTTTTT. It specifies CASSLTSVRSGELFF. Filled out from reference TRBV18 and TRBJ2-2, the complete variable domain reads NAGVMQNPRHLVRRRGQEARLRCSPMKGHSHVYWYRQLPEEGLKFMVYLQKENIIDESGMPKERFSAEFPKEGPSILRIQQVVRGDSAAYFCASSLTSVRSGELFFGEGSRLTVL.

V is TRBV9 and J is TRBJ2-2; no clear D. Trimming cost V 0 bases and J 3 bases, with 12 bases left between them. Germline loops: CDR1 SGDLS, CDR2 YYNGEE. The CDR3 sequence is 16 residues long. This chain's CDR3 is CASSVEAVWDTGELFF. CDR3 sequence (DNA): TGTGCCAGCAGCGTAGAGGCGGTATGGGACACCGGGGAGCTGTTTTTT.

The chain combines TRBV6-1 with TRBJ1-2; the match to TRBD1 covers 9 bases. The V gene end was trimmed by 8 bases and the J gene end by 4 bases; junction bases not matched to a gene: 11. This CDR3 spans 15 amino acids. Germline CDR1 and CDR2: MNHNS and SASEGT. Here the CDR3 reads CASDGTGQGGYGYTF. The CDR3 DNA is TGTGCCAGCGACGGGACGGGACAGGGCGGCTATGGCTACACCTTC.

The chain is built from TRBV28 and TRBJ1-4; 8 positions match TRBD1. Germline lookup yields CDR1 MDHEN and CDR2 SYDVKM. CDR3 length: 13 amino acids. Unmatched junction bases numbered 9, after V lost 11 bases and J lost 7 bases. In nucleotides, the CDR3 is TGTGCCTGCGGACAGGGAATGGTTGAAAAACTGTTTTTT. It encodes CACGQGMVEKLFF.

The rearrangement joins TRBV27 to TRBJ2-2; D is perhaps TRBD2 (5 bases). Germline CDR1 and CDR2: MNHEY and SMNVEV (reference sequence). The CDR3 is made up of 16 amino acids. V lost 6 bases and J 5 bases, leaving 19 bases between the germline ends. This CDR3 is CASREYGPGSTGELFF. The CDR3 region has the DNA TGTGCCAGCAGAGAATATGGACCGGGGTCGACCGGGGAGCTGTTTTTT.

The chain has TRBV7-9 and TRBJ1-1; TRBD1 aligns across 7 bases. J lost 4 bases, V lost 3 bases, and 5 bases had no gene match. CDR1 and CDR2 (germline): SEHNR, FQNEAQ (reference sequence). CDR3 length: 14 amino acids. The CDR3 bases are TGTGCCAGCAGCTTTACAGGGGCTACCACTGAAGCTTTCTTT. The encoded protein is CASSFTGATTEAFF.

DNA of the CDR3: TGTGCCAGCAGCCTCTGGGCAGGCCTAAATCAGCCCCAGCATTTT. Translation gives CASSLWAGLNQPQHF. The chain links TRBV5-6 to TRBJ1-5; D gene uncertain. The length of the CDR3 is 15 residues. Germline V CDR1 and CDR2: SGHDT, YYEEEE. V lost 4 bases and J lost 4, with 15 bases in between. The full variable domain, its missing parts supplied by reference TRBV5-6 and TRBJ1-5, is DAGVTQSPTHLIKTRGQQVTLRCSPKSGHDTVSWYQQALGQGPQFIFQYYEEEERQRGNFPDRFSGHQFPNYSSELNVNALLLGDSALYLCASSLWAGLNQPQHFGDGTRLSIL.

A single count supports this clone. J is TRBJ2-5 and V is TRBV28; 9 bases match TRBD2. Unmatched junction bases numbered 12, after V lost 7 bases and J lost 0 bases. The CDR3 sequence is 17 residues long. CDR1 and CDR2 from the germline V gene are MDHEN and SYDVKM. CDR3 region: CASTNLGLAGHQETQYF. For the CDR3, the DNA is TGTGCCAGCACCAACCTTGGGCTAGCGGGGCACCAAGAGACCCAGTACTTC.

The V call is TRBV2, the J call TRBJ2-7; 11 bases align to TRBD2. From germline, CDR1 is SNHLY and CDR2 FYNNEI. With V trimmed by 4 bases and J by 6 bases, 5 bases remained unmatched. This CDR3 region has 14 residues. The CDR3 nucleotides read TGTGCCAGCAGTGTAACTAGCGGGAGAAGCGAGCAGTACTTC. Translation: CASSVTSGRSEQYF.

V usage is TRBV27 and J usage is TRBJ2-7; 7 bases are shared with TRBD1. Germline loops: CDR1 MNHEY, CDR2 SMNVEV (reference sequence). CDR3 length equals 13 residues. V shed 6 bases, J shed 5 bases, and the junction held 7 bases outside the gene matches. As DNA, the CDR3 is TGTGCCAGCAGCCGGACAGGAGGTCACGAGCAGTACTTC. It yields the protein CASSRTGGHEQYF.

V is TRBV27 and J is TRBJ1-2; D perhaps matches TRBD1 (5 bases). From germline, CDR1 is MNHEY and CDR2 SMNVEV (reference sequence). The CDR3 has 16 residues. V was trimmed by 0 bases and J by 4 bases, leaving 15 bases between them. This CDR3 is CASSLSPQGTIYGYTF. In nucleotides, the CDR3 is TGTGCCAGCAGTTTATCCCCCCAGGGTACGATCTATGGCTACACCTTC.

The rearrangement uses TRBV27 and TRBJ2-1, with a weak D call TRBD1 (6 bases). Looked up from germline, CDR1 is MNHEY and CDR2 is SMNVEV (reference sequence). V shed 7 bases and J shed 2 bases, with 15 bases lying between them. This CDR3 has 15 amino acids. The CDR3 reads CASTADRRTYNEQFF. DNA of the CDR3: TGTGCCAGCACCGCAGACAGGCGGACCTACAATGAGCAGTTCTTC.

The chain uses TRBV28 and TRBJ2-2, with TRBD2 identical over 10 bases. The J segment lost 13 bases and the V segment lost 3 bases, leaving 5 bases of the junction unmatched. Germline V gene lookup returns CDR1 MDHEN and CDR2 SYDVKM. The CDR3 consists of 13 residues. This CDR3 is CASSFLAGGMLFF. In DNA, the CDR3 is TGTGCCAGCAGTTTTTTAGCGGGAGGTATGCTGTTTTTT.

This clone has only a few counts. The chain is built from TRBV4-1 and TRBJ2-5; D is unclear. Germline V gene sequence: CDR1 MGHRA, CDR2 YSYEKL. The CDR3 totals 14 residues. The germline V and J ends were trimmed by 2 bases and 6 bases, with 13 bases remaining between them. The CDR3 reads CASSQREDWKTQYF. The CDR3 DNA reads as TGCGCCAGCAGCCAAAGAGAGGATTGGAAGACCCAGTACTTC.

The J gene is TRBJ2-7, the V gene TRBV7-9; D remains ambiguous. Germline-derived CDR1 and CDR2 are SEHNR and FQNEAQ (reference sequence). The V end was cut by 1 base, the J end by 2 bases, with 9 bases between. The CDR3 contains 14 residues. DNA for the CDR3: TGTGCCAGCAGCTTAGAATGGCTAGCCTACGAGCAGTACTTC. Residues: CASSLEWLAYEQYF.

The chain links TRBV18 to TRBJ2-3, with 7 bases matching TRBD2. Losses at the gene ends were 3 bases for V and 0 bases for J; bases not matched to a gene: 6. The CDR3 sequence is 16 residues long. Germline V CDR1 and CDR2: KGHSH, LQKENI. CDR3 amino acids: CASSPTSFSSTDTQYF. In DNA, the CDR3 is TGTGCCAGCTCACCGACTAGCTTTAGTAGCACAGATACGCAGTATTTT.

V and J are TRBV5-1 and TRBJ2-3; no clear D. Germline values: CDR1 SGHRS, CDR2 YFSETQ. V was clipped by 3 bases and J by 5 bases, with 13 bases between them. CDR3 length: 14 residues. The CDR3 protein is CASSSSPLVDTQYF. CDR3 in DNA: TGCGCCAGCAGCTCTTCCCCACTGGTAGATACGCAGTATTTT.

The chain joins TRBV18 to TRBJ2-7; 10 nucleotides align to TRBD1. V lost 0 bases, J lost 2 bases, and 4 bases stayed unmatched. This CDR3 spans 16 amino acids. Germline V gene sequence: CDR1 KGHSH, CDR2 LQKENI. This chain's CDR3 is CASSPPGTGATYEQYF. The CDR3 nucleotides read TGTGCCAGCTCACCACCGGGGACAGGGGCGACCTACGAGCAGTACTTC.

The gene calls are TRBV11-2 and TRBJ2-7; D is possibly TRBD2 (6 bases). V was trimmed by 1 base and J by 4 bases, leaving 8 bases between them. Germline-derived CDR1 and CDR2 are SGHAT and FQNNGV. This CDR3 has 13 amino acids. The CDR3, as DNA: TGTGCCAGCAGCTTAGTTAGCGGATACGAGCAGTACTTC. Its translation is CASSLVSGYEQYF.

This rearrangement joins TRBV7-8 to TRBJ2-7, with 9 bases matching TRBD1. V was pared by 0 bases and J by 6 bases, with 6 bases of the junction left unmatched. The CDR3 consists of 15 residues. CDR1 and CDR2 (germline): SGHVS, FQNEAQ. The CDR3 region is CASSLAGQGFREQYF. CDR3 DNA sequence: TGTGCCAGCAGCTTAGCGGGACAGGGTTTCCGCGAGCAGTACTTC.

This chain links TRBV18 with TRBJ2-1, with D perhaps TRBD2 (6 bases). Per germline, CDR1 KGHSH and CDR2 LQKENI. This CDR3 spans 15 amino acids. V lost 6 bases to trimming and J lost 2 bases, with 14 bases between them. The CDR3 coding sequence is TGTGCCAGCTCCCCCGCTAGCGAGACCTACAATGAGCAGTTCTTC. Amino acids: CASSPASETYNEQFF.

The CDR3 DNA follows: TGTGCCAGCAGCCCCCCCTCAGCGCATGGCTACACCTTC. This translates into CASSPPSAHGYTF. This chain connects TRBV2 to TRBJ1-2; D is uncertain. CDR1 is SNHLY and CDR2 is FYNNEI in the germline V gene. The ends were cut back, 6 bases at V and 6 bases at J, with 14 bases in the middle. The length of the CDR3 is 13 residues.

In DNA form, the CDR3 reads TGTGCCTGGAGTGGACAGGGTGGTCAGCCCCAGCATTTT. This codes for CAWSGQGGQPQHF. The genes are TRBV30 and TRBJ1-5, with 7 positions matching TRBD1. CDR1 and CDR2 from the germline V gene are GTSNPN and SVGIG (reference sequence). This CDR3 contains 13 residues. V was clipped by 1 base and J by 6 bases; unmatched bases: 3.

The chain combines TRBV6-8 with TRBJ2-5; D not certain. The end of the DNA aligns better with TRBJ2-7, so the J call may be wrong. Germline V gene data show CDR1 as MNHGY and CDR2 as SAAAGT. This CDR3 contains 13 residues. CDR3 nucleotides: TGTGCCAGCAGCCAGAGTGGGCCGTACGAGCAGTACTTC. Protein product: CASSQSGPYEQYF.

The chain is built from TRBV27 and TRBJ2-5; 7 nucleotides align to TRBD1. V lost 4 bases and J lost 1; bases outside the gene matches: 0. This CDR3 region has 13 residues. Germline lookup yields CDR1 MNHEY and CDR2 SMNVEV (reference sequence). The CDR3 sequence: CASSWDSQETQYF. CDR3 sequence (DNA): TGTGCCAGCAGTTGGGACAGCCAAGAGACCCAGTACTTC.

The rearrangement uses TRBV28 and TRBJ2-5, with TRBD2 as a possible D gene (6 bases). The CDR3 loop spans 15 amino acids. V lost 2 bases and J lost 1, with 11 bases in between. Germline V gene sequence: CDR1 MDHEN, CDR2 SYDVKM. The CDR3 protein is CASSLRDGGQETQYF. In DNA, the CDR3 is TGTGCCAGCAGTTTACGGGACGGGGGCCAAGAGACCCAGTACTTC.

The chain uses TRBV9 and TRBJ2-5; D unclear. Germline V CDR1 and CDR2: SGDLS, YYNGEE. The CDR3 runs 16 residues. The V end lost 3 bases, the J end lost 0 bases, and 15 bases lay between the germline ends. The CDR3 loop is CASSADITRYQETQYF. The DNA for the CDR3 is TGTGCCAGCAGCGCAGACATCACACGATACCAAGAGACCCAGTACTTC.

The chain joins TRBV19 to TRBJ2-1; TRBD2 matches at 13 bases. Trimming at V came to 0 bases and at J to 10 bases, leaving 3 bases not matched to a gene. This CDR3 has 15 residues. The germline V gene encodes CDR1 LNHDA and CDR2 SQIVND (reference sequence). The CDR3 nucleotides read TGTGCCAGTAGTATAGAACTAGCGGGAGGGCGGGAGCAGTTCTTC. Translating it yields CASSIELAGGREQFF.

Here the CDR3 DNA reads TGTGCCAGCAGCGTCGGACTAGATGAGCAGTTCTTC. It yields the protein CASSVGLDEQFF. The chain joins TRBV7-9 to TRBJ2-1; 7 bases align to TRBD2. The trim removed 5 bases at V and 8 bases at J, leaving 3 bases unmatched. This CDR3 region has 12 residues. CDR1 SEHNR and CDR2 FQNEAQ come from the germline V gene (reference sequence).

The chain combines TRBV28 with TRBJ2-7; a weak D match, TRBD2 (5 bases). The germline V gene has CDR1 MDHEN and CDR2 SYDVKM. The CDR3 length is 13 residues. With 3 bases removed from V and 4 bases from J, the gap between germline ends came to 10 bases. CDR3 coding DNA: TGTGCCAGCAGTTTTGGGAGCACGTACGAGCAGTACTTC. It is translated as CASSFGSTYEQYF. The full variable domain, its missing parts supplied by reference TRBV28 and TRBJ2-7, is DVKVTQSSRYLVKRTGEKVFLECVQDMDHENMFWYRQDPGLGLRLIYFSYDVKMKEKGDIPEGYSVSREKKERFSLILESASTNQTSMYLCASSFGSTYEQYFGPGTRLTVT.

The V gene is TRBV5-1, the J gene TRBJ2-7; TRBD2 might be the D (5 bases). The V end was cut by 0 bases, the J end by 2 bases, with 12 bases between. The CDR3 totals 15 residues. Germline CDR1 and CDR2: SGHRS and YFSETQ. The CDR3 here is CASSLVRGMPYEQYF. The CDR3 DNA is TGCGCCAGCAGCTTGGTTCGGGGAATGCCCTACGAGCAGTACTTC.